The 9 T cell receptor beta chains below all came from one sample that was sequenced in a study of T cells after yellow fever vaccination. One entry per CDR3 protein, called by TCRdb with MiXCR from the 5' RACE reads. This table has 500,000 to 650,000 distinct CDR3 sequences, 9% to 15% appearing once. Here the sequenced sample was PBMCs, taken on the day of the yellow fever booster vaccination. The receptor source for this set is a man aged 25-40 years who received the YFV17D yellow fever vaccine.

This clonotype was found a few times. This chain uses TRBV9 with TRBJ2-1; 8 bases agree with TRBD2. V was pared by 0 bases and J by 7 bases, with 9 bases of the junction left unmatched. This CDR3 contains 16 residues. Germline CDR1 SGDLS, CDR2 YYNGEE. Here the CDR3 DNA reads TGTGCCAGCAGCGTAGGAAGCGGGAGAAGTGGAAATGAGCAGTTCTTC. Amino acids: CASSVGSGRSGNEQFF.

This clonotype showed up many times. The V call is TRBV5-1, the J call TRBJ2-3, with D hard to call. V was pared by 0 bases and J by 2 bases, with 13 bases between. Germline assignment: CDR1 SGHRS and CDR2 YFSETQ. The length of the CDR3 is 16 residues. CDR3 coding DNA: TGCGCCAGCAGCTTGGAGGGTGACGCCCTCACAGATACGCAGTATTTT. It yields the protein CASSLEGDALTDTQYF.

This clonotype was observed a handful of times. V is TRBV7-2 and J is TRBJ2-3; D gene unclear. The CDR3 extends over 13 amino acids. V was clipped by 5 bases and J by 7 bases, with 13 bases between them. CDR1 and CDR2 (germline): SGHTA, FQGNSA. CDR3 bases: TGTGCCAGCAGCGCGGCCTGGGGTAATACGCAGTATTTT. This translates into CASSAAWGNTQYF.

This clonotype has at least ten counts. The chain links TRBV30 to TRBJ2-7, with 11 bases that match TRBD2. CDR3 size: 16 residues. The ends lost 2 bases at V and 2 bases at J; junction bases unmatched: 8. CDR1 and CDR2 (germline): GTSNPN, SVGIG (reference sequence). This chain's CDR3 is CAWSPRLAGFTYEQYF. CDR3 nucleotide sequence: TGTGCCTGGAGTCCCCGACTAGCGGGATTTACCTACGAGCAGTACTTC.

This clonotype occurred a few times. CDR3 residues: CSAPGLVRETQYF. CDR3 DNA: TGCAGTGCTCCGGGACTAGTTCGGGAGACCCAGTACTTC. V gene TRBV20-1 combines with J gene TRBJ2-5; 8 bases map to TRBD2. The CDR3 is 13 residues long. V dropped 5 bases and J dropped 5; count of bases not matched to a gene: 7. From germline, CDR1 is DFQATT and CDR2 SNEGSKA (reference sequence).

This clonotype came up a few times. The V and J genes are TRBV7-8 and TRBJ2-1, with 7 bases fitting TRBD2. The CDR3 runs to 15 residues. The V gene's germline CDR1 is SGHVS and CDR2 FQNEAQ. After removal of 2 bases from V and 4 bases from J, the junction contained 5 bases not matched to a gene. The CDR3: CASSLLGSGYNEQFF. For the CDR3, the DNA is TGTGCCAGCAGCTTACTTGGTAGCGGGTACAATGAGCAGTTCTTC. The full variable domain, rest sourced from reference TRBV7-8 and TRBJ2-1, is GAGVSQSPRYKVAKRGQDVALRCDPISGHVSLFWYQQALGQGPEFLTYFQNEAQLDKSGLPSDRFFAERPEGSVSTLKIQRTQQEDSAVYLCASSLLGSGYNEQFFGPGTRLTVL.

CDR3 protein: CASSQGGTTQETQYF. CDR3 nucleotides: TGTGCCAGCAGCCAAGGGGGGACCACACAAGAGACCCAGTACTTC. The chain uses TRBV14 and TRBJ2-5; possibly TRBD1 or TRBD2 for D (5 bases each). Germline CDR1 SGHDN, CDR2 FVKESK. The V end lost 1 base, the J end lost 2 bases, and 11 bases lay between the germline ends. The CDR3 totals 15 residues.

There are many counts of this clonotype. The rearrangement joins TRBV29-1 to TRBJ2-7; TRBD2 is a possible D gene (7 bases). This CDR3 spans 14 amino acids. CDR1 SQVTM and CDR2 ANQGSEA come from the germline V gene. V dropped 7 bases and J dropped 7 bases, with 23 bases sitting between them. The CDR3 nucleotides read TGCAGCGGTGGCCCAGGCCGGGGGGCAAGGGAGCAGTACTTC. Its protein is CSGGPGRGAREQYF.

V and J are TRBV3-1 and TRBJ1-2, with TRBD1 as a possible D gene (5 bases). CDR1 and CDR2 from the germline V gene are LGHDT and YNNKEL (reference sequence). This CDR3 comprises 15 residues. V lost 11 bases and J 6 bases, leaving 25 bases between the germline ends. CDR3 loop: CACTPLEVRGDGYTF. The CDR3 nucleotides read TGTGCCTGCACCCCCCTAGAGGTGCGGGGGGATGGCTACACCTTC.